The next 10 T cell receptor beta chains were all read from a single sample in a study of T-cell memory formation after mild COVID-19. TCRdb used MiXCR to reprocess the 5' RACE reads, holding one entry per CDR3 protein. The sample includes 400,000 or so distinct CDR3 sequences, around 20% seen only once; the top ten take around 13%. The specimen sequenced was PBMCs or a T cell subset sorted from them (not recorded which). These receptors originate from an adult woman who had mild COVID-19 (a few samples of this study predate the infection). Cell type and time point are not known.

V usage is TRBV2 and J usage is TRBJ1-1, with 10 bases that match TRBD1. Germline V lookup: CDR1 SNHLY, CDR2 FYNNEI. With V trimmed by 6 bases and J by 8 bases, 9 bases remained unmatched. The CDR3 is 14 residues long. CDR3 amino acids: CASRKDRGNGEAFF. CDR3 DNA sequence: TGTGCCAGCAGAAAGGACAGGGGGAATGGGGAAGCTTTCTTT.

Only a few counts were recorded for this clonotype. The rearrangement uses TRBV7-2 and TRBJ1-2; no clear D. Germline V CDR1 and CDR2: SGHTA, FQGNSA. Trimming shortened V by 4 bases and J by 3 bases, and 15 bases separated the two germline ends. The CDR3 runs 15 residues. Here the CDR3 DNA reads TGTGCCAGCAGCTCCTTTAGGACGATAGACTATGGCTACACCTTC. It translates to CASSSFRTIDYGYTF.

The CDR3 protein is CASSYSLAGRETQYF. In nucleotides, the CDR3 is TGTGCCAGCAGTTACTCGCTAGCGGGGAGAGAGACCCAGTACTTC. V usage is TRBV6-5 and J usage is TRBJ2-5; 9 nucleotides match TRBD2. J gave up 4 bases and V 0 bases, and 3 bases lay outside the gene matches. Germline CDR1 is MNHEY and CDR2 is SVGAGI. The CDR3 covers 15 residues.

The chain joins TRBV15 to TRBJ2-3; 8 nucleotides align to TRBD1. Trimming cost V 3 bases and J 1 base; bases outside gene matches: 6. CDR1 and CDR2 from the germline V gene are LNHNV and YYDKDF (reference sequence). The CDR3 loop spans 16 amino acids. CDR3 bases: TGTGCCACCAGCAGGGCCGGACAGGGAGGCACAGATACGCAGTATTTT. Protein: CATSRAGQGGTDTQYF.

The V and J genes are TRBV5-1 and TRBJ2-1; 15 bases are shared with TRBD2. The CDR3 totals 16 residues. Trimming at V came to 3 bases and at J to 11 bases, leaving 9 bases not matched to a gene. The germline CDR1 and CDR2 sequences are SGHRS and YFSETQ. This CDR3 reads CASSSGLAGGMNKQFF. The CDR3 DNA is TGCGCCAGCAGCTCGGGACTAGCGGGGGGAATGAATAAGCAGTTCTTC.

The chain employs TRBV29-1 and TRBJ2-2; 7 bases line up with TRBD1. The CDR3 extends over 15 amino acids. V trimming: 7 bases; J trimming: 0 bases; junction bases outside the gene matches: 8. The V gene's germline CDR1 is SQVTM and CDR2 ANQGSEA. The chain's CDR3 is CSARVGTANTGELFF. The CDR3 DNA reads as TGCAGCGCCCGTGTCGGGACAGCGAACACCGGGGAGCTGTTTTTT.

V and J are TRBV7-9 and TRBJ2-3; 7 nucleotides agree with TRBD2. The CDR3 is 15 amino acids. V lost 4 bases and J lost 4; bases outside the gene matches: 8. Germline assignment: CDR1 SEHNR and CDR2 FQNEAQ (reference sequence). CDR3 amino acids: CASSSQAGRSDTQYF. The CDR3 region has the DNA TGTGCCAGCAGCTCACAAGCGGGGAGGTCAGATACGCAGTATTTT.

The CDR3 DNA follows: TGTGCCAGCAGTGAACTGGGGACCCCTGAAGCTTTCTTT. Its translation is CASSELGTPEAFF. V is TRBV25-1 and J is TRBJ1-1; TRBD1 is a possible D gene (5 bases). The CDR3 is made up of 13 amino acids. Deletions cut 2 bases from V and 6 bases from J, with 10 bases between. Germline V gene data show CDR1 as MGHDK and CDR2 as SYGVNS.

This clonotype showed up just a few times. V and J are TRBV6-2 or TRBV6-3 and TRBJ2-1; unclear D gene. V lost 5 bases and J 9 bases, leaving 8 bases between the germline ends. The length of the CDR3 is 11 residues. Germline V gene sequence: CDR1 MNHEY, CDR2 SVGEGT. The CDR3 DNA follows: TGTGCCAGCAGTCCTAGTTTTGAGCAGTTCTTC. This gives the protein CASSPSFEQFF.

This clonotype was seen ten or more times. This chain connects TRBV7-8 to TRBJ2-3; possible D gene TRBD2, 5 bases. Trimming left V 2 bases short and J 0 bases short, with 12 bases between. CDR1 SGHVS and CDR2 FQNEAQ come from the germline V gene. The CDR3 runs to 16 residues. For the CDR3, the DNA is TGTGCCAGCAGCTTATTTGCTAGCCCTAGCACAGATACGCAGTATTTT. It codes for CASSLFASPSTDTQYF.